This T cell receptor beta chain was documented in a study of T cells after yellow fever vaccination. Findings and caveats of the study: Weaker in magnitude, the secondary response showed a faster peak on day 5 versus 15.

It was through 5'RACE template switching that TCR cDNA was made, with a universal primer site and UMIs added. MiXCR was run by TCRdb on the 5' RACE reads, yielding one entry per CDR3 protein. The profile shows around 88,000 distinct CDR3 sequences, more than 10% of them singletons. This clonotype was observed a few times. The sequence was collected from a man younger than 35 who received the YFV17D yellow fever vaccine. Sequenced material: CD8+ T cells not binding an NS4B(214-222) dextramer, sorted from PBMCs, taken roughly 20 days after the first yellow fever vaccination.

The DNA of the CDR3 is TGCGCCAGCAGCCAAGAGCTGACAGGGGGCTGGGGCGGGGAGCTGTTTTTT. It translates to CASSQELTGGWGGELFF. The J gene is TRBJ2-2, the V gene TRBV4-3; 10 bases match TRBD1. Germline V CDR1 and CDR2: LGHNA, YSLEER. The CDR3 runs 17 residues. Trimming removed 0 bases from V and 7 bases from J; junction bases left unmatched: 8.